These T cell receptor beta chains were read from a single sample in a study of T cells in Graves' hyperthyroidism and ophthalmopathy. MiXCR was run by TCRdb on the multiplex PCR reads, yielding one entry per CDR3 protein. The sample holds 500,000 to 750,000 distinct CDR3 sequences, less than 20% seen once. The sequencing sample was made of blood. The receptors here all came from a woman under 40 with Graves' hyperthyroidism. Both conserved end residues are part of each CDR3. Each record gives: V gene, clone size, J gene, D gene, CDR3 DNA, CDR3 protein. The D gene is left open where the match is weak. The listing skips clone size in some rows; elsewhere it reads once, few, many or a size class.

v_call: TRBV20-1
clone_size: NA
j_call: TRBJ1-5
d_call: NA
cdr3_nt: TGCAGTGCTAGACGAGGGGGTGCCAATCAGCCCCAGCATTTT
cdr3_aa: CSARRGGANQPQHF

v_call: TRBV6-6
clone_size: many
j_call: TRBJ1-2
d_call: NA
cdr3_nt: TGTGCCAGCAGTTACGAAGGACAGCCACCTCTCTATGGCTACACCTTC
cdr3_aa: CASSYEGQPPLYGYTF

v_call: TRBV18
clone_size: many
j_call: TRBJ1-5
d_call: TRBD1
cdr3_nt: TGTGCCAGCTCACCGGGACAGTACAATCAGCCCCAGCATTTT
cdr3_aa: CASSPGQYNQPQHF

v_call: TRBV30
clone_size: few
j_call: TRBJ1-1
d_call: NA
cdr3_nt: TGTGCCTGGAGTGTAAAGGGAACGGACGAAGCTTTCTTT
cdr3_aa: CAWSVKGTDEAFF

v_call: TRBV11-2
clone_size: many
j_call: TRBJ2-5
d_call: NA
cdr3_nt: TGTGCCAGCAGTAGCGACCAGACCCAGTACTTC
cdr3_aa: CASSSDQTQYF

v_call: TRBV14
clone_size: many
j_call: TRBJ2-1
d_call: TRBD2
cdr3_nt: TGTGCCAGCAGCGGTTTACTAGCGACCCACTACAATGAGCAGTTCTTC
cdr3_aa: CASSGLLATHYNEQFF

v_call: TRBV7-2
clone_size: many
j_call: TRBJ2-5
d_call: NA
cdr3_nt: TGTGCCAGCAGCTTATGGCTAGAACAAGAGACCCAGTACTTC
cdr3_aa: CASSLWLEQETQYF

v_call: TRBV3-1
clone_size: few
j_call: TRBJ2-2
d_call: NA
cdr3_nt: TGTGCCAGCGGGGCAGGGGCTGGCACCGGGGAGCTGTTTTTT
cdr3_aa: CASGAGAGTGELFF

v_call: TRBV5-6
clone_size: NA
j_call: TRBJ2-1
d_call: NA
cdr3_nt: TGTGCCAGCAGCTATTCCGTTGTGGGGTACGAGCAGTTCTTC
cdr3_aa: CASSYSVVGYEQFF

v_call: TRBV9
clone_size: NA
j_call: TRBJ2-7
d_call: NA
cdr3_nt: TGTGCCAGCAGCGCGGGGGCGGGAAGGGGGTACGAGCAGTACTTC
cdr3_aa: CASSAGAGRGYEQYF

v_call: TRBV24-1
clone_size: NA
j_call: TRBJ1-1
d_call: NA
cdr3_nt: TGTGCCACCAGTGATTTGGAGAGGAGACACAAAGAGAACACTGAAGCTTTCTTT
cdr3_aa: CATSDLERRHKENTEAFF

v_call: TRBV5-1
clone_size: many
j_call: TRBJ2-1
d_call: TRBD1
cdr3_nt: TGCGCCAGCAGCCCGAACAGAGCACCGGGACAGGGGTACAGTGAGCAGTTCTTC
cdr3_aa: CASSPNRAPGQGYSEQFF

v_call: TRBV10-1
clone_size: NA
j_call: TRBJ2-1
d_call: TRBD2
cdr3_nt: TGCGCCAGCAGTGAGCCGGGACTAGCGGGAACCTATGAGCAGTTCTTC
cdr3_aa: CASSEPGLAGTYEQFF

v_call: TRBV6-1
clone_size: many
j_call: TRBJ2-4
d_call: TRBD2
cdr3_nt: TGTGCCAGCAGAGATCATAGCGGGAGGGCCTCAGGGAACATTCAGTACTTC
cdr3_aa: CASRDHSGRASGNIQYF

v_call: TRBV27
clone_size: few
j_call: TRBJ2-5
d_call: TRBD1
cdr3_nt: TGTGCCAGCAGGGGACTCCGCAGGGACAGGGCCCAAGAGACCCAGTACTTC
cdr3_aa: CASRGLRRDRAQETQYF

v_call: TRBV2
clone_size: NA
j_call: TRBJ2-5
d_call: TRBD1
cdr3_nt: TGTGCCAGCGGGACAGGGTGGTACTTC
cdr3_aa: CASGTGWYF

v_call: TRBV20-1
clone_size: many
j_call: TRBJ2-1
d_call: TRBD2
cdr3_nt: TGCAGTGCTCGGACTAGCGGCTACAATGAGCAGTTCTTC
cdr3_aa: CSARTSGYNEQFF

v_call: TRBV6-1
clone_size: NA
j_call: TRBJ1-2
d_call: TRBD1
cdr3_nt: TGTGCCAGCAGTTACACCGGGACAGGACTTTATGGCTACACCTTC
cdr3_aa: CASSYTGTGLYGYTF

v_call: TRBV20-1
clone_size: NA
j_call: TRBJ2-7
d_call: NA
cdr3_nt: TGCAGTGCTAGTGGGGAAGCGGGCGAGCAGTACTTC
cdr3_aa: CSASGEAGEQYF

v_call: TRBV28
clone_size: NA
j_call: TRBJ2-1
d_call: NA
cdr3_nt: TGTGCCAGCAGTTTAGAGGGGTTACAGTTCTTC
cdr3_aa: CASSLEGLQFF

v_call: TRBV6-9
clone_size: few
j_call: TRBJ2-7
d_call: NA
cdr3_nt: TGTGCCAGCAGTTATAAACAGGGAAATTACGAGCAGTACTTC
cdr3_aa: CASSYKQGNYEQYF

v_call: TRBV3-1
clone_size: NA
j_call: TRBJ2-7
d_call: NA
cdr3_nt: TGTGCCAGCAGCCAAGGAAGTCAGTCCGAGCAGTACTTC
cdr3_aa: CASSQGSQSEQYF

v_call: TRBV20-1
clone_size: many
j_call: TRBJ2-7
d_call: TRBD2
cdr3_nt: TGCAGTGCTAGGCTAGCGGGGGGATCCTACGAGCAGTACTTC
cdr3_aa: CSARLAGGSYEQYF

v_call: TRBV27
clone_size: NA
j_call: TRBJ2-2
d_call: TRBD2
cdr3_nt: TGTGCCAGCAGAAGAGGGACTAGCGGACCCACCGGGGAGCTGTTTTTT
cdr3_aa: CASRRGTSGPTGELFF

v_call: TRBV5-8
clone_size: many
j_call: TRBJ2-1
d_call: NA
cdr3_nt: TGTGCCAGCATCCTCGCCGGGAGCTCCTACAATGAGCAGTTCTTC
cdr3_aa: CASILAGSSYNEQFF

v_call: TRBV5-8
clone_size: many
j_call: TRBJ2-7
d_call: NA
cdr3_nt: TGTGCCAGCAGCTTGCCAGGCTACCTCTCCTACGAGCAGTACTTC
cdr3_aa: CASSLPGYLSYEQYF

v_call: TRBV28
clone_size: NA
j_call: TRBJ1-5
d_call: TRBD1
cdr3_nt: TGTGCCAGCGCGAGGTTCGGGACAGGGACCGACCAGCCCCAGCATTTT
cdr3_aa: CASARFGTGTDQPQHF

v_call: TRBV7-9
clone_size: many
j_call: TRBJ2-5
d_call: NA
cdr3_nt: TGTGCCAGCAGCTACATATACGGGACACAAGAGACCCAGTACTTC
cdr3_aa: CASSYIYGTQETQYF

v_call: TRBV5-1
clone_size: NA
j_call: TRBJ2-5
d_call: NA
cdr3_nt: TGCGCCAGCAGCTTGTACGGGAGCGGTCAAGAGACCCAGTACTTC
cdr3_aa: CASSLYGSGQETQYF

v_call: TRBV4-3
clone_size: few
j_call: TRBJ2-1
d_call: TRBD2
cdr3_nt: TGCGCCAGCAGCATAGGGACTAGCGGGCCCTTTGAGCAGTTCTTC
cdr3_aa: CASSIGTSGPFEQFF

v_call: TRBV29-1
clone_size: NA
j_call: TRBJ1-1
d_call: TRBD1
cdr3_nt: TGCAGCGTTGGGACAGGCTCGAACACTGAAGCTTTCTTT
cdr3_aa: CSVGTGSNTEAFF

v_call: TRBV27
clone_size: NA
j_call: TRBJ2-7
d_call: NA
cdr3_nt: TGTGCCAGCAGTTTATCGATAGAATCCTCCTACGAGCAGTACTTC
cdr3_aa: CASSLSIESSYEQYF